These 29 T cell receptor beta chains originate from one sample sequenced in a study of vaccination effects on CD4 cells after COVID-19. Method: immunoSEQ multiplex PCR; TCRdb's copy keeps in-frame clones and lacks some. The sample has about 70,000 clones; over 65% are singletons. After expansion with viral peptide pools in the ViraFEST assay, antigen-specific CD4+ T cells were sequenced. Cultured cells yielded isolated CD4+ T cells after 10 days. Between March and December 2020, the person had a SARS-CoV-2 infection that PCR confirmed. Their cognate antigens are unknown. The sample in question was CD4+ T cells from PBMCs cultured with HIV peptides, obtained before COVID-19 vaccination. Subset given: HIV-1 Nef peptide pool negative control/reference culture. The source of these receptors is a human donor who had a prior SARS-CoV-2 infection.

The J gene is TRBJ1-2, the V gene TRBV18; D remains ambiguous. V was cut by 5 bases and J by 7 bases, with 14 bases left in between. In germline, CDR1 is KGHSH, CDR2 LQKENI. This CDR3 is 13 amino acids long. Written as DNA, the CDR3 is TGTGCCAGCTCAAACGCACAGTCCGGTGGCTACACCTTC. It specifies CASSNAQSGGYTF.

The chain combines TRBV7-8 with TRBJ1-2, with D perhaps TRBD1 (6 bases). Trimming pared 4 bases from V and 2 bases from J, leaving 14 bases between. Germline V gene sequence: CDR1 SGHVS, CDR2 FQNEAQ. The CDR3 sequence is 15 residues long. The CDR3 loop reads CASSSYFDRNYGYTF. The CDR3 coding sequence is TGTGCCAGCAGCTCGTACTTTGACAGGAACTATGGCTACACCTTC.

The chain has TRBV7-8 and TRBJ1-1, with D possibly matching TRBD1 (6 bases). The CDR3 runs 15 residues. V lost 5 bases to trimming and J lost 5 bases, with 18 bases between them. Germline-derived CDR1 and CDR2 are SGHVS and FQNEAQ. CDR3 in amino acids: CASSPRKGDTTEAFF. CDR3 DNA: TGTGCCAGCAGCCCCAGGAAGGGGGATACAACTGAAGCTTTCTTT.

The V gene is TRBV19, the J gene TRBJ1-6; 7 nucleotides align to TRBD1. The germline V gene encodes CDR1 LNHDA and CDR2 SQIVND (reference sequence). The CDR3 is 15 residues long. Trimming removed 2 bases from V and 10 bases from J; junction bases left unmatched: 8. Here the CDR3 DNA reads TGTGCCAGTAGTATATGGGACAGTGATAGATCACCCCTCCACTTT. It yields the protein CASSIWDSDRSPLHF.

This rearrangement joins TRBV3-1 (or the pseudogene TRBV3-2) to TRBJ2-1, with 11 bases identical to TRBD2. CDR3 length equals 16 residues. The V gene end was trimmed by 4 bases and the J gene end by 9 bases; junction bases not matched to a gene: 11. Per the germline V gene, CDR1 is LGHDT and CDR2 is YNNKEL (reference sequence). The CDR3 sequence is CASSPDGRGLAGEQFF. CDR3 nucleotide sequence: TGTGCCAGCAGCCCCGACGGACGCGGACTAGCGGGTGAGCAGTTCTTC.

This chain joins TRBV9 and TRBJ2-1, with 8 bases matching TRBD1. The J segment lost 4 bases and the V segment lost 4 bases, leaving 7 bases of the junction unmatched. Germline CDR1 is SGDLS and CDR2 is YYNGEE. CDR3 length: 15 amino acids. CDR3 sequence reads: CASSLTGDRYNEQFF. The CDR3 DNA reads TGTGCCAGCAGCTTGACAGGGGACAGATACAATGAGCAGTTCTTC.

V gene TRBV2 combines with J gene TRBJ2-5; TRBD2 agrees at 10 bases. The CDR3 totals 15 residues. Trimming cost V 4 bases and J 4 bases; bases outside gene matches: 6. Germline CDR1 and CDR2: SNHLY and FYNNEI. Here the CDR3 reads CASSALAGVGETQYF. CDR3 sequence (DNA): TGTGCCAGCAGTGCCCTAGCGGGAGTGGGAGAGACCCAGTACTTC.

The chain links TRBV6-5 to TRBJ1-1; a possible D gene is TRBD1 (6 bases). This CDR3 region has 13 residues. CDR1 is MNHEY, CDR2 SVGAGI, per germline. V was shortened by 5 bases and J by 11 bases, with 18 bases between the two germline ends. The CDR3 coding sequence is TGTGCCAGCAGTCCACAGGGTGGGCGTCTGGCTTTCTTT. Amino acids: CASSPQGGRLAFF.

V gene TRBV7-2 combines with J gene TRBJ2-7; D is possibly TRBD2 (7 bases). Germline-derived CDR1 and CDR2 are SGHTA and FQGNSA. Trimming pared 2 bases from V and 0 bases from J, leaving 14 bases between. The CDR3 loop spans 16 amino acids. The CDR3 loop is CASSLSFAGASYEQYF. The CDR3 DNA is TGTGCCAGCAGCTTATCATTTGCGGGGGCCTCCTACGAGCAGTACTTC.

For the CDR3, the DNA is TGTGCCAGCAGCTTTTCTCTAGCGGGAGGGTTAAATGAGCAGTTCTTC. Its protein product is CASSFSLAGGLNEQFF. The chain employs TRBV11-2 and TRBJ2-1; 12 bases agree with TRBD2. This CDR3 is built from 16 residues. Per germline, CDR1 SGHAT and CDR2 FQNNGV. J lost 7 bases, V lost 3 bases, and 7 bases had no gene match.

In its sample, this clone was seen a few times. The rearrangement uses TRBV5-6 and TRBJ1-6; D is uncertain. CDR1 is SGHDT and CDR2 is YYEEEE in the germline V gene. V was shortened by 0 bases and J by 9 bases, with 13 bases between the two germline ends. The CDR3 runs 15 residues. CDR3 in amino acids: CASSLAGVTVSPLHF. In DNA, the CDR3 is TGTGCCAGCAGCTTGGCCGGGGTTACAGTTTCACCCCTCCACTTT.

The gene calls are TRBV6-2 or TRBV6-3 and TRBJ2-3; 8 bases are a match to TRBD2. Germline CDR1 MNHEY, CDR2 SVGEGT. This CDR3 has 18 residues. The V segment lost 6 bases and the J segment 3 bases; nucleotides outside the gene matches: 17. The CDR3 is CASSRGTRGAPRTDTQYF. DNA for the CDR3: TGTGCCAGCAGCCGCGGGACTAGGGGTGCTCCTAGGACAGATACGCAGTATTTT.

The chain has TRBV6-5 and TRBJ1-5; no clear D gene. The germline V gene encodes CDR1 MNHEY and CDR2 SVGAGI. The CDR3 has 13 residues. V lost 2 bases and J 3 bases, leaving 5 bases between the germline ends. CDR3 bases: TGTGCCAGCAGTTACGCGTTCAATCAGCCCCAGCATTTT. Its translation: CASSYAFNQPQHF.

V and J are TRBV5-4 and TRBJ2-7; D is perhaps TRBD1 (6 bases). Trimming stripped 2 bases from V and 7 bases from J, with 10 bases between. The germline V gene has CDR1 SGHNT and CDR2 YYREEE (reference sequence). This CDR3 is built from 12 residues. This CDR3 is CASSFSTGEQYF. CDR3 nucleotide sequence: TGTGCCAGCAGCTTTTCTACAGGGGAGCAGTACTTC.

The chain carries TRBV6-5 and TRBJ2-5; possibly TRBD1 for D (6 bases). The CDR3 totals 15 residues. Trimming cost V 1 base and J 2 bases, with 11 bases left between them. Germline V gene lookup returns CDR1 MNHEY and CDR2 SVGAGI. CDR3 bases: TGTGCCAGCAGTTACTTCTCGCAGGGGCAAGAGACCCAGTACTTC. It encodes CASSYFSQGQETQYF.

The rearrangement joins TRBV5-1 to TRBJ2-6; D gene uncertain. Between the trimmed V and J ends, which lost 8 bases and 3 bases, there was a span of 0 bases. Germline V gene data show CDR1 as SGHRS and CDR2 as YFSETQ. The CDR3 consists of 10 residues. The CDR3 DNA follows: TGCGCCAGTGGGGCCAACGTCCTGACTTTC. It specifies CASGANVLTF.

The chain employs TRBV5-8 and TRBJ1-3, with a weak D call TRBD1 (6 bases). V gave up 4 bases and J gave up 4 bases, with 9 bases separating them. Germline V gene data show CDR1 as SGHTS and CDR2 as YDEGEE. The length of the CDR3 is 13 residues. DNA of the CDR3: TGTGCCAGCAGCACCGGGACAGGAAACACCATATATTTT. This sequence encodes CASSTGTGNTIYF.

This clone was seen a few times. The chain employs TRBV7-8 and TRBJ1-1, with D possibly being TRBD1 (5 bases). V lost 1 base to trimming and J lost 1 base, with 7 bases between them. Per germline, CDR1 SGHVS and CDR2 FQNEAQ. The CDR3 spans 14 residues. The CDR3 sequence is CASSLGDENTEAFF. The CDR3, as DNA: TGTGCCAGCAGCTTAGGGGACGAGAACACTGAAGCTTTCTTT.

This rearrangement joins TRBV4-3 to TRBJ2-2, with TRBD2 identical over 10 bases. This CDR3 is 17 amino acids long. Germline-derived CDR1 and CDR2 are LGHNA and YSLEER. V lost 2 bases and J lost 2; bases outside the gene matches: 5. Here the CDR3 DNA reads TGCGCCAGCAGCCAAAAACTAGCGGGGATAAACACCGGGGAGCTGTTTTTT. As protein: CASSQKLAGINTGELFF.

The chain couples TRBV18 to TRBJ1-1; TRBD1 agrees at 7 bases. The germline gives CDR1 KGHSH, CDR2 LQKENI. Trimming at V came to 3 bases and at J to 0 bases, leaving 4 bases not matched to a gene. The CDR3 has 15 amino acids. CDR3 sequence reads: CASSPYTGVNTEAFF. The CDR3 nucleotides read TGTGCCAGCTCACCCTACACAGGGGTGAACACTGAAGCTTTCTTT.

The chain combines TRBV7-3 with TRBJ2-2, with 8 nucleotides matching TRBD1. Germline-derived CDR1 and CDR2 are SGHTA and FQGTGA. The length of the CDR3 is 15 residues. The V and J ends lost 5 bases and 6 bases, in that order; junction bases with no gene match: 8. CDR3 coding DNA: TGTGCCAGCAGCGGGGGGACAGGTCGGTCCGGGGAGCTGTTTTTT. It codes for CASSGGTGRSGELFF.

CDR3 protein: CASTKHGENTEAFF. Written as DNA, the CDR3 is TGTGCCAGCACCAAACACGGGGAGAACACTGAAGCTTTCTTT. The genes are TRBV9 and TRBJ1-1; no firm D call. This CDR3 region has 14 residues. V shed 6 bases and J shed 1 base, with 13 bases lying between them. Per germline, CDR1 SGDLS and CDR2 YYNGEE.

This chain links TRBV10-3 with TRBJ2-7; TRBD2 might be the D (5 bases). In germline, CDR1 is ENHRY, CDR2 SYGVKD. This CDR3 comprises 16 residues. Between the trimmed V and J ends, which lost 6 bases and 5 bases, there was a span of 23 bases. In DNA, the CDR3 is TGTGCCATCAGCTCCGGACTCCTCGGAGAGGGTAACGAGCAGTACTTC. It codes for CAISSGLLGEGNEQYF.

V is TRBV11-3 and J is TRBJ1-2, with 9 nucleotides matching TRBD1. The CDR3 has 14 amino acids. Germline assignment: CDR1 SGHNT and CDR2 YENEEA. V gave up 4 bases and J gave up 6 bases; unmatched junction bases: 6. The CDR3 reads CASSSHRGQDGYTF. CDR3 DNA: TGTGCCAGCAGCTCTCACAGGGGGCAGGATGGCTACACCTTC.

The chain's CDR3 is CASNPGTAANYGYTF. The CDR3 DNA reads TGTGCCAGCAACCCCGGGACAGCCGCTAACTATGGCTACACCTTC. This chain uses TRBV28 with TRBJ1-2, with 7 bases matching TRBD1. The V gene end was trimmed by 7 bases and the J gene end by 0 bases; junction bases not matched to a gene: 8. The germline gives CDR1 MDHEN, CDR2 SYDVKM. The CDR3 extends over 15 amino acids.

V usage is TRBV7-2 and J usage is TRBJ1-4; a weak D match, TRBD1 (6 bases). V lost 2 bases and J lost 8, with 15 bases in between. Germline CDR1 SGHTA, CDR2 FQGNSA. The CDR3 loop spans 15 amino acids. The CDR3 is CASSLLGQREEKLFF. CDR3 coding DNA: TGTGCCAGCAGCTTATTAGGACAGCGGGAAGAAAAACTGTTTTTT.

V gene TRBV6-2 or TRBV6-3 combines with J gene TRBJ2-1; no firm D call. CDR3 size: 13 residues. Germline V gene data show CDR1 as MNHEY and CDR2 as SVGEGT. V was trimmed by 1 base and J by 6 bases, leaving 7 bases between them. CDR3 coding DNA: TGTGCCAGCAGTTACTTTCCAGGCAATGAGCAGTTCTTC. Translated: CASSYFPGNEQFF.

The V and J genes are TRBV9 and TRBJ2-2; D unclear. Germline CDR1 and CDR2: SGDLS and YYNGEE. V was shortened by 4 bases and J by 4 bases, with 11 bases between the two germline ends. The CDR3 is 14 amino acids. DNA for the CDR3: TGTGCCAGCAGCCGTGATCTATTCACCGGGGAGCTGTTTTTT. Translating it yields CASSRDLFTGELFF.

The genes are TRBV7-8 and TRBJ1-3; no clear D gene. This CDR3 has 19 residues. Deletions cut 2 bases from V and 4 bases from J, with 24 bases between. Germline V lookup: CDR1 SGHVS, CDR2 FQNEAQ. The CDR3 DNA is TGTGCCAGCAGCTTATTACTGCGGCCCAACGAGGGATCCGGAAACACCATATATTTT. Its translation: CASSLLLRPNEGSGNTIYF.